One and the same sample provided the 16 T cell receptor beta chains below, sequenced in a study of T cells after yellow fever vaccination. TCRdb recomputed calls from the 5' RACE reads with MiXCR, one row per CDR3 protein. Here the sample spans more than 95,000 distinct CDR3 sequences, roughly 15% being singletons. The input for sequencing was CD8+ T cells sorted from PBMCs, taken 5 days after the yellow fever booster vaccination. The receptor source for this set is a young man who received the YFV17D yellow fever vaccine.

The V call is TRBV6-5, the J call TRBJ1-2; tentatively, D is TRBD1 (5 bases). V dropped 0 bases and J dropped 8 bases, with 13 bases sitting between them. Germline CDR1 reads MNHEY; CDR2 reads SVGAGI. The CDR3 runs to 14 residues. CDR3 DNA: TGTGCCAGCAGTTACTCTCTAGGGGCGCAGGGCTACACCTTC. This encodes CASSYSLGAQGYTF.

This clonotype has a handful of counts. The CDR3 region has the DNA TGCAGCGTTGGGGGGGGACAGGGCATCTCACCTCATTCAGATACGCAGTATTTT. It is translated as CSVGGGQGISPHSDTQYF. J is TRBJ2-3 and V is TRBV29-1; 9 positions agree with TRBD1. The CDR3 sequence is 18 residues long. Germline lookup yields CDR1 SQVTM and CDR2 ANQGSEA. After removal of 4 bases from V and 4 bases from J, the junction contained 18 bases not matched to a gene.

The chain combines TRBV28 with TRBJ1-5, with TRBD1 matching over 7 bases. The CDR3 spans 19 residues. Per germline, CDR1 MDHEN and CDR2 SYDVKM. V lost 3 bases to trimming and J lost 5 bases; unmatched junction nucleotides: 19. The CDR3 DNA reads TGTGCCAGCAGTTTGGACCGACAGGGATACTCAGGGGGAGATCAGCCCCAGCATTTT. It encodes CASSLDRQGYSGGDQPQHF.

The V gene is TRBV4-1, the J gene TRBJ1-5; D possibly corresponds to TRBD1 (6 bases). This CDR3 is built from 14 residues. Germline V gene sequence: CDR1 MGHRA, CDR2 YSYEKL. Trimming took off 5 bases at V and 3 bases at J, with 11 bases between the two ends. In nucleotides, the CDR3 is TGCGCCAGCAGCAGGGGGAGTCTCAATCAGCCCCAGCATTTT. Encoded protein: CASSRGSLNQPQHF.

This clonotype was counted between two and nine times. The rearrangement uses TRBV27 and TRBJ2-5; a weak D match, TRBD1 (6 bases). Germline CDR1 is MNHEY and CDR2 is SMNVEV (reference sequence). The CDR3 contains 13 residues. Trimming took off 8 bases at V and 9 bases at J, with 19 bases between the two ends. CDR3 DNA sequence: TGTGCCAGCGGCTTCCGGACAGACGGGGCCCAGTACTTC. This sequence encodes CASGFRTDGAQYF.

This clonotype was seen a handful of times. The chain uses TRBV6-2 or TRBV6-3 and TRBJ2-1; 7 bases match TRBD1. The CDR3 is made up of 15 amino acids. V dropped 0 bases and J dropped 4; count of bases not matched to a gene: 3. Germline CDR1 reads MNHEY; CDR2 reads SVGEGT. The CDR3 DNA reads as TGTGCCAGCAGTTACTCCGGGACAGATTACAATGAGCAGTTCTTC. Translation gives CASSYSGTDYNEQFF.

This clonotype showed up just a few times. The chain links TRBV7-8 to TRBJ1-3, with 8 bases that match TRBD1. The CDR3 covers 15 residues. Germline trimming cut 2 bases from V and 3 bases from J; bases unmatched to any gene: 3. The germline CDR1 and CDR2 sequences are SGHVS and FQNEAQ. CDR3 sequence: CASSLPDRGGNTIYF. Here the CDR3 DNA reads TGTGCCAGCAGCTTACCAGACAGGGGTGGAAACACCATATATTTT.

J is TRBJ2-1 and V is TRBV4-2; D remains ambiguous. The CDR3 is made up of 14 amino acids. V was trimmed by 0 bases and J by 9 bases, leaving 12 bases between them. CDR1 is LGHNA, CDR2 YNFKEQ, per germline. CDR3 sequence reads: CASSQDGYAFEQFF. The DNA of the CDR3 is TGTGCCAGCAGCCAAGATGGTTATGCCTTTGAGCAGTTCTTC.

The J gene is TRBJ1-2, the V gene TRBV4-1; D is unclear. Per germline, CDR1 MGHRA and CDR2 YSYEKL. This CDR3 has 13 amino acids. V was clipped by 5 bases and J by 10 bases, with 17 bases between them. The CDR3 sequence is CASSTVGSSDYTF. The CDR3 DNA sequence: TGCGCCAGCAGCACTGTGGGCAGTAGCGACTACACCTTC.

The CDR3 bases are TGTGCCAGCGCAGGCGAGGGTTATCAGCCCCAGCATTTT. Its protein is CASAGEGYQPQHF. The chain combines TRBV19 with TRBJ1-5, with D unclear. The germline CDR1 and CDR2 sequences are LNHDA and SQIVND (reference sequence). The CDR3 length is 13 residues. V was cut by 9 bases and J by 5 bases, with 14 bases left in between. Supplemented by reference TRBV19 and TRBJ1-5, the full variable domain reads DGGITQSPKYLFRKEGQNVTLSCEQNLNHDAMYWYRQDPGQGLRLIYYSQIVNDFQKGDIAEGYSVSREKKESFPLTVTSAQKNPTAFYLCASAGEGYQPQHFGDGTRLSIL.

The gene calls are TRBV6-5 and TRBJ2-2, with D perhaps matching TRBD1 (5 bases). The V end lost 1 base, the J end lost 6 bases, and 9 bases lay between the germline ends. Germline loops: CDR1 MNHEY, CDR2 SVGAGI. The CDR3 extends over 14 amino acids. CDR3 bases: TGTGCCAGCAGTTACTTGGGGCTAGCCGGGGAGCTGTTTTTT. This sequence encodes CASSYLGLAGELFF.

The genes are TRBV7-6 and TRBJ2-3, with TRBD2 identical over 9 bases. This CDR3 comprises 13 residues. From germline, CDR1 is SGHVS and CDR2 FNYEAQ. The CDR3 DNA is TGTGCTACAAGCGGGGGGCGGGCAGATACGCAGTATTTT. Its translation: CATSGGRADTQYF.

This clonotype was counted only a few times. This chain uses TRBV7-2 with TRBJ2-5; 10 bases line up with TRBD2. Germline CDR1 reads SGHTA; CDR2 reads FQGNSA. The CDR3 runs 15 residues. V lost 2 bases, J lost 1 base, and 1 base stayed unmatched. The CDR3 DNA reads as TGTGCCAGCAGCTTAAGCGGGGGGGTCCAAGAGACCCAGTACTTC. Its protein is CASSLSGGVQETQYF.

The chain has TRBV9 and TRBJ2-2, with D hard to call. The CDR3 loop spans 14 amino acids. The germline V gene has CDR1 SGDLS and CDR2 YYNGEE. V dropped 2 bases and J dropped 10 bases, with 15 bases sitting between them. The CDR3 nucleotides read TGTGCCAGCAGCGTCAGTCTAAGGGCCTCGGAGCTGTTTTTT. Translation gives CASSVSLRASELFF.

This clonotype was recorded a few times. The CDR3 loop reads CASSPGGREQYF. The CDR3 DNA is TGTGCCAGCAGCCCAGGGGGGAGAGAGCAGTACTTC. V is TRBV12-3 or TRBV12-4 and J is TRBJ2-7; weak D call: TRBD1 (7 bases). CDR3 length: 12 residues. Deletions cut 6 bases from V and 7 bases from J, with 13 bases between.

This clonotype occurred a few times. This chain connects TRBV4-1 to TRBJ2-1; no clear D gene. The CDR3 is 18 residues long. The V end lost 3 bases, the J end lost 0 bases, and 18 bases lay between the germline ends. The germline V gene encodes CDR1 MGHRA and CDR2 YSYEKL. The CDR3 nucleotides are TGCGCCAGCAGCCAGCAAGATCGTGTAGCAAGCTCCTACAATGAGCAGTTCTTC. Amino acids: CASSQQDRVASSYNEQFF.